The 7 T cell receptor beta chains reported below all come from one sample, sequenced in a study of control samples from healthy donors and cancer patients. Measured with immunoSEQ multiplex PCR; TCRdb has only the in-frame clones, and not every one. This sample has 70,000 to 95,000 clones, with about nine tenths found just once. What was sequenced was blood. These receptors were obtained from a woman under 40 in good health.

The chain carries TRBV2 and TRBJ2-7; TRBD1 might be the D (6 bases). Trimming shortened V by 7 bases and J by 2 bases, and 12 bases separated the two germline ends. CDR1 is SNHLY and CDR2 is FYNNEI in the germline V gene. This CDR3 comprises 13 residues. Written as DNA, the CDR3 is TGTGCCAGCACCGGACAGCTCACCTACGAGCAGTACTTC. Amino acids: CASTGQLTYEQYF.

V gene TRBV5-1 combines with J gene TRBJ2-1; D is unclear. CDR1 is SGHRS, CDR2 YFSETQ, per germline. The germline V and J ends were trimmed by 4 bases and 0 bases, with 20 bases remaining between them. The CDR3 is 18 residues long. Here the CDR3 DNA reads TGCGCCAGCAGCACAGTTCCCGCGGTCCAAAGCTCCTACAATGAGCAGTTCTTC. It encodes CASSTVPAVQSSYNEQFF.

The chain is built from TRBV30 and TRBJ1-1; D not resolved. This CDR3 has 12 amino acids. CDR1 and CDR2 (germline): GTSNPN, SVGIG (reference sequence). Trimming shortened V by 1 base and J by 6 bases, and 9 bases separated the two germline ends. CDR3 sequence: CAWSEVRAEAFF. The CDR3 DNA reads TGTGCCTGGAGTGAGGTACGGGCTGAAGCTTTCTTT.

V usage is TRBV12-3 or TRBV12-4 and J usage is TRBJ1-2, with D tentatively TRBD1 (5 bases). The CDR3 has 13 amino acids. V was shortened by 8 bases and J by 1 base, with 11 bases between the two germline ends. As DNA, the CDR3 is TGTGCCAGCCTGGGGGATTTTAACTATGGCTACACCTTC. It encodes CASLGDFNYGYTF.

The gene calls are TRBV5-6 and TRBJ1-3, with D tentatively TRBD1 (6 bases). This CDR3 comprises 15 residues. The V end was cut by 1 base, the J end by 1 base, with 9 bases between. Germline CDR1 is SGHDT and CDR2 is YYEEEE. The CDR3 here is CASSLRGASGNTIYF. The CDR3 bases are TGTGCCAGCAGCTTGCGGGGGGCGTCTGGAAACACCATATATTTT.

V is TRBV6-1 and J is TRBJ1-6; D is ambiguous. The CDR3 length is 15 residues. The V end lost 3 bases, the J end lost 7 bases, and 13 bases lay between the germline ends. CDR1 and CDR2 (germline): MNHNS, SASEGT. Here the CDR3 reads CASSEPTALNSPLHF. The CDR3 DNA sequence: TGTGCCAGCAGTGAGCCTACAGCCCTGAATTCACCCCTCCACTTT.

The chain carries TRBV7-8 and TRBJ1-3; D possibly corresponds to TRBD1 (5 bases). CDR1 is SGHVS and CDR2 is FQNEAQ in the germline V gene. The CDR3 is 14 amino acids. V gave up 5 bases and J gave up 2 bases, with 10 bases separating them. The CDR3 sequence is CASSTPGAGNTIYF. Written as DNA, the CDR3 is TGTGCCAGCAGCACCCCGGGGGCTGGAAACACCATATATTTT.